The TCR beta chain under discussion was sequenced for a study of blood T cell repertoires in COVID-19. In terms of age and location, participants ranged from roughly 18 to 89 years and lived in about two dozen US areas. Germline CDR1 is LNHDA and CDR2 is SQIVND (reference sequence). Between the trimmed V and J ends, which lost 1 base and 8 bases, there was a span of 14 bases. The CDR3 runs 14 residues. Sequenced by immunoSEQ multiplex PCR; TCRdb stores in-frame clones only, minus some. The sample lists around 300,000 clones, nearly 90% seen once, with roughly a tenth in the top ten. This chain connects TRBV19 to TRBJ1-1, with D perhaps TRBD1 (5 bases). The sample comprised PBMCs or T cells enriched from blood (not recorded which). The source of this sequence is a woman in her twenties or thirties who had recovered from COVID-19. CDR3 protein: CASSIVGLRQEAFF. DNA for the CDR3: TGTGCCAGTAGTATAGTCGGGTTAAGACAGGAAGCTTTCTTT.